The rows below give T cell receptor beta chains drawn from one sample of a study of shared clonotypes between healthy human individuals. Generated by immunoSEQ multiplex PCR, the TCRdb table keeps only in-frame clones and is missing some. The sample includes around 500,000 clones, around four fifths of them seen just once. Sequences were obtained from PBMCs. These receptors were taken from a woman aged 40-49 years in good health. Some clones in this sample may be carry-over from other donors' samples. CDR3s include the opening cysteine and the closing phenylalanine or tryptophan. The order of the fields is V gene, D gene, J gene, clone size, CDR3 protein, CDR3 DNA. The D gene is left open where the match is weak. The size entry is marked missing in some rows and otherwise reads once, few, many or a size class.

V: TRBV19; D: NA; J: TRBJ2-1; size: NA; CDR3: CASSIAPGGWVSGTSNEQFF; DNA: TGTGCCAGTAGTATAGCCCCAGGGGGGTGGGTTAGCGGGACGAGCAATGAGCAGTTCTTC
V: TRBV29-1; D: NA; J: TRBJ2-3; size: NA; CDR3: CSAGVADTQYF; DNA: TGCAGCGCAGGGGTTGCGGATACGCAGTATTTT
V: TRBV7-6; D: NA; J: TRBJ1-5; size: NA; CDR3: CASSVDGNQPQHF; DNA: TGTGCCAGCAGCGTGGACGGCAATCAGCCCCAGCATTTT
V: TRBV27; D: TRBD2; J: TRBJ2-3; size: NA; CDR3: CASSLSWTSGSRRNTDTQYF; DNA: TGTGCCAGCAGTTTATCGTGGACTAGCGGGAGTCGTAGGAACACAGATACGCAGTATTTT
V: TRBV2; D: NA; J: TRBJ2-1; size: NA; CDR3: CASSELAGSYNEQFF; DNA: TGTGCCAGCAGTGAACTGGCAGGCTCCTACAATGAGCAGTTCTTC
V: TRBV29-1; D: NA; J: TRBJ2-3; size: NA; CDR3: CSVDSRNRGGTDTRYF; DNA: TGCAGCGTTGACTCCCGAAATCGAGGAGGCACAGATACGCGGTATTTT
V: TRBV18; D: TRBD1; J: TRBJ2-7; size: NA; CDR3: CASSRDRGDYEQYF; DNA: TGTGCCAGCTCACGCGACAGGGGCGACTACGAGCAGTACTTC
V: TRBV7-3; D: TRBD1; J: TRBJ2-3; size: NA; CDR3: CASSPTGATDTQYF; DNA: TGTGCCAGCAGCCCGACAGGGGCCACAGATACGCAGTATTTT
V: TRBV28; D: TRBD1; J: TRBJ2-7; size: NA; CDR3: CATGTGDYEQYF; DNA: TGTGCCACTGGGACAGGGGACTACGAGCAGTACTTC
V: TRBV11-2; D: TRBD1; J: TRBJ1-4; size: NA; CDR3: CASSPGTGGYATNEKLFF; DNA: TGTGCCAGCAGCCCCGGGACAGGGGGCTACGCAACTAATGAAAAACTGTTTTTT
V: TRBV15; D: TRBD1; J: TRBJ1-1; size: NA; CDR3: CATSPYKTGGTEAFF; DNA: TGTGCCACCAGCCCCTATAAAACAGGGGGGACGGAAGCTTTCTTT
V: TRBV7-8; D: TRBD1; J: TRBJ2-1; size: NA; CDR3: CASSARGTGNNEQFF; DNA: TGTGCCAGCAGCGCCAGGGGGACAGGGAACAATGAGCAGTTCTTC
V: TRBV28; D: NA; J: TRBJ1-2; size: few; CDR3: CASSLGHGYTF; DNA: TGTGCCAGCAGTTTGGGTCATGGCTACACCTTC
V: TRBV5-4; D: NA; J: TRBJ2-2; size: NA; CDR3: CASKAVHGELFF; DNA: TGTGCCAGCAAGGCTGTCCACGGGGAGCTGTTTTTT
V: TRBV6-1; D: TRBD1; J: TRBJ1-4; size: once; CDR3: CASREQGALGEKLFF; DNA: TGTGCCAGCAGGGAACAGGGGGCGCTGGGAGAAAAACTGTTTTTT
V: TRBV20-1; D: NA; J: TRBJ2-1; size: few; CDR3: CSAPRLVEQFF; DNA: TGCAGTGCGCCCCGACTAGTGGAGCAGTTCTTC
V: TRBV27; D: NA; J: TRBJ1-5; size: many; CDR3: CASSLVRDQPQHF; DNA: TGTGCCAGCAGTTTAGTTAGGGATCAGCCCCAGCATTTT
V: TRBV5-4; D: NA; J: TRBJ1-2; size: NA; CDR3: CASSLESDRVDGYTF; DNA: TGTGCCAGCAGCTTGGAAAGCGATCGGGTGGATGGCTACACCTTC
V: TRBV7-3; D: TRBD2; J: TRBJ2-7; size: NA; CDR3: CASSPNPLAGPYEQYF; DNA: TGTGCCAGCAGCCCAAATCCACTAGCGGGGCCCTACGAGCAGTACTTC
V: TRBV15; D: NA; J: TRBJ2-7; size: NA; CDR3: CATSRVAGAKEQYF; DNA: TGTGCCACCAGCAGAGTAGCCGGGGCAAAGGAGCAGTACTTC
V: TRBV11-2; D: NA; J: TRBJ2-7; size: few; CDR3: CASSPALRGEQYF; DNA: TGTGCCAGCAGCCCAGCCCTCCGGGGCGAGCAGTACTTC
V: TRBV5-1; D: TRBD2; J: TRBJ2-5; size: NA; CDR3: CASSLGTSGRALSETQYF; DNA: TGCGCCAGCAGCTTGGGAACTAGCGGGAGGGCCCTCAGTGAGACCCAGTACTTC
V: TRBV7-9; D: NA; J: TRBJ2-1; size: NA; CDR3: CASSPPGHYNEQFF; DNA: TGTGCCAGCAGCCCCCCGGGACACTACAATGAGCAGTTCTTC
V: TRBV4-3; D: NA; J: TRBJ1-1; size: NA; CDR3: CASSQDRFRQHTEAFF; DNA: TGCGCCAGCAGCCAAGATCGGTTTAGACAGCACACTGAAGCTTTCTTT
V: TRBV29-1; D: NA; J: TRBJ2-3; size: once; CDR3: CSVERTKPTDTQYF; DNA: TGCAGCGTTGAGCGGACTAAGCCCACAGATACGCAGTATTTT
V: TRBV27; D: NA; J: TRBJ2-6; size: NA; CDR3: CASSLTGAGRGANVLTF; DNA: TGTGCCAGCAGTTTAACTGGGGCGGGAAGAGGGGCCAACGTCCTGACTTTC
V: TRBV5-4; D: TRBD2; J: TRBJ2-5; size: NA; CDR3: CASSLALAGRQETQYF; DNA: TGTGCCAGCAGCTTGGCGCTAGCGGGGAGACAAGAGACCCAGTACTTC
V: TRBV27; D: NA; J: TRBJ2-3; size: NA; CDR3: CASRRFAKPAAVVAGTDTQYF; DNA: TGTGCCAGCAGGAGATTTGCTAAGCCCGCAGCCGTGGTGGCGGGCACAGATACGCAGTATTTT
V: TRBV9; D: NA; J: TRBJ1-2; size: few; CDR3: CASSVGGLTLASYTF; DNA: TGTGCCAGCAGCGTAGGAGGACTAACGCTCGCAAGCTACACCTTC
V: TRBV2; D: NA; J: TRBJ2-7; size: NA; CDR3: CASRPDSYEQYF; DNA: TGTGCCAGCAGACCGGATTCCTACGAGCAGTACTTC
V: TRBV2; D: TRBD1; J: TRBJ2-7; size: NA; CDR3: CASSTGTASYEQYF; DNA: TGTGCCAGCAGTACCGGGACAGCATCCTACGAGCAGTACTTC
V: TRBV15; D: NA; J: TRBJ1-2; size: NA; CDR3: CATSRDRWDVYGYTF; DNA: TGTGCCACCAGCAGAGATAGATGGGACGTCTATGGCTACACCTTC
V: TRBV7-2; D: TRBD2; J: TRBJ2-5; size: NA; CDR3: CASSLAGGVWETQYF; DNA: TGTGCCAGCAGCTTAGCGGGGGGGGTGTGGGAGACCCAGTACTTC
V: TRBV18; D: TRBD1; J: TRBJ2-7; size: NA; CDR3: CASSRGQGGSYEQYF; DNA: TGTGCCAGCTCAAGGGGACAGGGAGGATCCTACGAGCAGTACTTC
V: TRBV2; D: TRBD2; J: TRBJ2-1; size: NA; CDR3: CAILLTSGPYNEQFF; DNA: TGTGCCATCCTCCTGACTAGCGGGCCTTACAATGAGCAGTTCTTC
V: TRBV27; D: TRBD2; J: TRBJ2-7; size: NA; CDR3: CASRVAGTLYEQYF; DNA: TGTGCCAGCAGGGTAGCGGGAACCCTTTACGAGCAGTACTTC
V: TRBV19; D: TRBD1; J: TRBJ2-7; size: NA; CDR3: CASSRDRGTSYEQYF; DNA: TGTGCCAGTAGCCGGGACAGGGGTACGAGTTACGAGCAGTACTTC
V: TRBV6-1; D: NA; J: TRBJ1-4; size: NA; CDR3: CASTRQATNEKLFF; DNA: TGTGCCAGCACTCGACAGGCAACTAATGAAAAACTGTTTTTT
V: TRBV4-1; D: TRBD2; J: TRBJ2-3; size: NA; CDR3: CASSQGLAGVRGRTDTQYF; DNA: TGCGCCAGCAGCCAAGGACTAGCGGGAGTCAGAGGTCGCACAGATACGCAGTATTTT
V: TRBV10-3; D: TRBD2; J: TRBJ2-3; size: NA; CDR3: CAILAGGSDTQYF; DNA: TGTGCCATTCTAGCGGGAGGGTCAGATACGCAGTATTTT
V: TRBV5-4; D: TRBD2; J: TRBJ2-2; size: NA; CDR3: CASRAGLAGNTGELFF; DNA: TGTGCCAGCAGGGCCGGACTAGCGGGGAACACCGGGGAGCTGTTTTTT
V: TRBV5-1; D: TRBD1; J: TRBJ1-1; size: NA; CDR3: CASSVNPGQGRTEAFF; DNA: TGCGCCAGCAGCGTAAATCCCGGACAGGGGAGAACTGAAGCTTTCTTT
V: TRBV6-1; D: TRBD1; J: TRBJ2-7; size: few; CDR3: CASSEPGTGQPAYEQYF; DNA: TGTGCCAGCAGTGAACCGGGGACAGGGCAACCCGCCTACGAGCAGTACTTC
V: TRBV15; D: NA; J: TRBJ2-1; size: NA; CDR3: CATSRVGGQGYNEQFF; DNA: TGTGCCACCAGCAGAGTAGGGGGGCAAGGCTACAATGAGCAGTTCTTC
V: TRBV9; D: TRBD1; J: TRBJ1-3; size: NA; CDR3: CASSVDSGTGGSGNTIYF; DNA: TGTGCCAGCAGCGTAGACTCCGGGACAGGGGGCTCTGGAAACACCATATATTTT
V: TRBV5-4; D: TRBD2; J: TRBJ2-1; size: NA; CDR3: CASSKAGGLYNEQFF; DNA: TGTGCCAGCAGCAAAGCGGGAGGGCTGTACAATGAGCAGTTCTTC
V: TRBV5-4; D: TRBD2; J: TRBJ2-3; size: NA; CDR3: CASSLAGGTDTQYF; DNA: TGTGCCAGCAGCTTGGCGGGAGGGACAGATACGCAGTATTTT
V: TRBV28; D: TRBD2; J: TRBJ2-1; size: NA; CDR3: CASSLGTSGYNEQFF; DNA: TGTGCCAGCAGTCTTGGGACTAGTGGCTACAATGAGCAGTTCTTC
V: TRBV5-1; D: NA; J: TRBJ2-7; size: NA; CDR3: CASSLEGNYEQYF; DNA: TGCGCCAGCAGCTTGGAGGGTAACTACGAGCAGTACTTC
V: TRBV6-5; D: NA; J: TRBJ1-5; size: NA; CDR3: CASRDSRNQPQHF; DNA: TGTGCCAGCAGGGACAGTCGCAATCAGCCCCAGCATTTT
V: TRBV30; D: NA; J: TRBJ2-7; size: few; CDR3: CAWSILREQYF; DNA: TGTGCCTGGAGCATACTCCGGGAGCAGTACTTC
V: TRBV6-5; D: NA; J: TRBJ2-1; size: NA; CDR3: CASSYWLAGEQFF; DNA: TGTGCCAGCAGTTACTGGCTAGCCGGTGAGCAGTTCTTC
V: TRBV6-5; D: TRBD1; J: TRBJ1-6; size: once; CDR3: CASSYGDRESSPLHF; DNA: TGTGCCAGCAGTTACGGGGACAGGGAAAGTTCACCCCTCCACTTT
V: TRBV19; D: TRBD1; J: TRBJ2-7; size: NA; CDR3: CASRSTGTGISYEQYF; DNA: TGTGCCAGCCGCTCGACGGGGACAGGGATCTCCTACGAGCAGTACTTC
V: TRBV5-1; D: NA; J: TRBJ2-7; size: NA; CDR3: CASSLGPGGHATVYEQYF; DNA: TGCGCCAGCAGCTTGGGGCCCGGGGGCCACGCGACAGTCTACGAGCAGTACTTC
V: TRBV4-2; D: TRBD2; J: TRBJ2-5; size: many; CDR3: CASSQDRGLAGGRQETQYF; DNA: TGTGCCAGCAGCCAAGATCGAGGGCTAGCGGGAGGTCGGCAAGAGACCCAGTACTTC
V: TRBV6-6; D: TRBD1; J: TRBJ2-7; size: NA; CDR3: CASSPPGQGASEQYF; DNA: TGTGCCAGCAGCCCCCCGGGACAGGGGGCGTCCGAGCAGTACTTC
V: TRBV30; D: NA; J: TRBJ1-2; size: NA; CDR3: CAWSGGGTAVYTF; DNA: TGTGCCTGGAGTGGGGGCGGGACCGCGGTTTACACCTTC
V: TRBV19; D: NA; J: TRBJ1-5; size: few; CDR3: CASSQVLGNQPQHF; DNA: TGTGCCAGTAGTCAGGTCTTAGGCAATCAGCCCCAGCATTTT
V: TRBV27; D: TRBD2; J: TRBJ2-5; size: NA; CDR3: CASSHSTSGRAFETQYF; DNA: TGTGCCAGCAGCCACTCGACTAGCGGGAGGGCTTTTGAGACCCAGTACTTC